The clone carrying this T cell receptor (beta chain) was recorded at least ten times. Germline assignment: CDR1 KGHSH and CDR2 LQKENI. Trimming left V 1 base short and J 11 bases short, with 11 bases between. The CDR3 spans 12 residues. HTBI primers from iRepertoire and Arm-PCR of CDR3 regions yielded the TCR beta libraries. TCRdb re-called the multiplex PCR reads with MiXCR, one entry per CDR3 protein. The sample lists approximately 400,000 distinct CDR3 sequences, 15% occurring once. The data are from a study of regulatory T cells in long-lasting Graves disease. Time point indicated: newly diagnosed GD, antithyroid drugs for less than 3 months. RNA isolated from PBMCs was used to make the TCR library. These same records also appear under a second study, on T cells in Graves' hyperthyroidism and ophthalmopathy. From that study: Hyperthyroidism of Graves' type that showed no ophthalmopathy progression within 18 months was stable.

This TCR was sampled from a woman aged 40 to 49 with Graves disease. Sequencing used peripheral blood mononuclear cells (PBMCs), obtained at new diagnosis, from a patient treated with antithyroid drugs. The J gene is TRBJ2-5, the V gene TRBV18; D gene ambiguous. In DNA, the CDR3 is TGTGCCAGCTCACCACTTACAACAGATCAGTACTTC. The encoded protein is CASSPLTTDQYF.